The 27 T cell receptor beta chains listed next were all sequenced from one sample in a study of cytomegalovirus exposure and HLA in healthy donors. Primers included in the PCR were 60 Vbeta and 13 Jbeta primers. Generated by immunoSEQ multiplex PCR, the TCRdb table keeps only in-frame clones and is missing some. This sample carries about 140,000 clones, 65% to 85% of them seen once, and the ten largest clones take 4.3%. Sequencing used PBMCs. The receptors here all came from a woman aged 40 to 50 in good health and CMV-seropositive.

The rearrangement links TRBV30 to TRBJ2-6; no definite D call. The length of the CDR3 is 13 residues. V was shortened by 5 bases and J by 0 bases, with 5 bases between the two germline ends. The germline gives CDR1 GTSNPN, CDR2 SVGIG (reference sequence). The CDR3 loop reads CAWGISGANVLTF. The CDR3 DNA reads as TGTGCCTGGGGCATCTCTGGGGCCAACGTCCTGACTTTC.

The chain combines TRBV15 with TRBJ2-5; D ambiguous. CDR1 is LNHNV, CDR2 YYDKDF, per germline (reference sequence). V was shortened by 1 base and J by 4 bases, with 4 bases between the two germline ends. The CDR3 totals 12 residues. CDR3 loop: CATSRAGETQYF. The DNA for the CDR3 is TGTGCCACCAGCAGAGCAGGAGAGACCCAGTACTTC. Looking up the rest from reference TRBV15 and TRBJ2-5 gives the full variable domain: DAMVIQNPRYQVTQFGKPVTLSCSQTLNHNVMYWYQQKSSQAPKLLFHYYDKDFNNEADTPDNFQSRRPNTSFCFLDIRSPGLGDTAMYLCATSRAGETQYFGPGTRLLVL.

The genes are TRBV7-2 and TRBJ2-3; 8 bases align to TRBD2. J gave up 3 bases and V 0 bases, and 8 bases lay outside the gene matches. Germline V gene sequence: CDR1 SGHTA, CDR2 FQGNSA. The CDR3 consists of 17 residues. CDR3 DNA sequence: TGTGCCAGCAGCTTAGCATGGTCGGGAGGGCCAACAGATACGCAGTATTTT. This translates into CASSLAWSGGPTDTQYF.

The chain uses TRBV9 and TRBJ2-1; no clear D gene. Germline lookup yields CDR1 SGDLS and CDR2 YYNGEE. V was trimmed by 4 bases and J by 4 bases, leaving 6 bases between them. The CDR3 extends over 12 amino acids. CDR3 bases: TGTGCCAGCAGCTCAGATTACAATGAGCAGTTCTTC. Residues: CASSSDYNEQFF.

The V gene is TRBV5-4, the J gene TRBJ2-7; D not certain. Germline V gene sequence: CDR1 SGHNT, CDR2 YYREEE (reference sequence). V was trimmed by 5 bases and J by 0 bases, leaving 15 bases between them. This CDR3 has 15 residues. The CDR3 here is CASSLNYAPSYEQYF. As DNA, the CDR3 is TGTGCCAGCAGTTTAAACTACGCCCCCTCCTACGAGCAGTACTTC.

The chain links TRBV7-3 to TRBJ2-1, with 10 bases aligning to TRBD1. This CDR3 contains 14 residues. Germline V gene lookup returns CDR1 SGHTA and CDR2 FQGTGA. Unmatched junction bases numbered 5, after V lost 5 bases and J lost 7 bases. Here the CDR3 DNA reads TGTGCCAGCAGCGAACAGGGACAGGGGAATGAGCAGTTCTTC. Residues: CASSEQGQGNEQFF.

This clone came up once. J is TRBJ2-5 and V is TRBV27, with no clear D. The closer fit of TRBJ2-7 to the DNA end suggests the J call may be wrong. The CDR3 sequence is 13 residues long. CDR1 is MNHEY and CDR2 is SMNVEV in the germline V gene (reference sequence). The CDR3 loop is CASSPSLTYEQYF. DNA for the CDR3: TGTGCCAGCAGTCCCTCCCTTACCTACGAGCAGTACTTC.

V and J are TRBV4-1 and TRBJ1-1; D may be TRBD1 (6 bases). CDR3 size: 19 residues. The ends were cut back, 7 bases at V and 1 base at J, with 28 bases in the middle. Per germline, CDR1 MGHRA and CDR2 YSYEKL. The CDR3 DNA follows: TGCGCCAGCACCCGGACAGACAGTGGGCCTTTTCGTGCGAACACTGAAGCTTTCTTT. Translated: CASTRTDSGPFRANTEAFF.

Only a few counts were recorded for this clone. V is TRBV2 and J is TRBJ2-7, with 7 bases fitting TRBD2. Germline CDR1 is SNHLY and CDR2 is FYNNEI. The CDR3 runs 15 residues. The J segment lost 7 bases and the V segment lost 3 bases, leaving 12 bases of the junction unmatched. The CDR3 DNA reads as TGTGCCAGCAGTGAGAGAGCTAGCGGAGGTTGGGAGCAGTACTTC. This codes for CASSERASGGWEQYF.

The chain employs TRBV30 and TRBJ2-5, with D unresolved. The CDR3 contains 12 residues. The V gene lost 2 bases and the J gene lost 4 bases, with 8 bases spanning the gap. Germline CDR1 GTSNPN, CDR2 SVGIG (reference sequence). Here the CDR3 reads CAWSQARETQYF. The CDR3 DNA sequence: TGTGCCTGGAGTCAGGCGCGAGAGACCCAGTACTTC.

The chain links TRBV9 to TRBJ1-2; tentatively, D is TRBD1 (5 bases). Germline values: CDR1 SGDLS, CDR2 YYNGEE. The CDR3 runs 12 residues. Trimming took 4 bases from V and 8 from J, leaving 12 bases between them. For the CDR3, the DNA is TGTGCCAGCAGCACTACGACAGTGGGCTACACCTTC. The encoded protein is CASSTTTVGYTF.

The chain combines TRBV11-2 with TRBJ1-5; perhaps TRBD1 as D (5 bases). CDR1 SGHAT and CDR2 FQNNGV come from the germline V gene. Trimming cost V 5 bases and J 0 bases, with 5 bases left between them. The CDR3 is 13 amino acids. CDR3 residues: CASSDSSNQPQHF. The DNA for the CDR3 is TGTGCCAGCAGCGACAGTAGCAATCAGCCCCAGCATTTT.

The V and J genes are TRBV18 and TRBJ2-5; TRBD2 aligns across 13 bases. The J call may be mistaken, given a closer DNA end match to TRBJ2-7. The CDR3 totals 17 residues. Germline V lookup: CDR1 KGHSH, CDR2 LQKENI. The CDR3 region is CASSPRTSGSRGYEQYF. The CDR3 coding sequence is TGTGCCAGCTCACCTAGGACTAGCGGGAGCAGAGGGTACGAGCAGTACTTC.

The chain combines TRBV5-1 with TRBJ1-2; D call uncertain. The CDR3 sequence is 12 residues long. Germline assignment: CDR1 SGHRS and CDR2 YFSETQ. Trimming removed 3 bases from V and 6 bases from J, with 9 bases in between. The CDR3 here is CASSSIGDGYTF. DNA of the CDR3: TGCGCCAGCAGCTCAATCGGGGATGGCTACACCTTC.

The V and J genes are TRBV6-1 and TRBJ2-1, with D possibly being TRBD2 (6 bases). V gave up 1 base and J gave up 2 bases, with 18 bases separating them. In germline, CDR1 is MNHNS, CDR2 SASEGT. This CDR3 is 18 amino acids long. This chain's CDR3 is CASSEVGGGSGPYNEQFF. The CDR3 coding sequence is TGTGCCAGCAGTGAAGTGGGGGGAGGCAGCGGGCCCTACAATGAGCAGTTCTTC.

The chain links TRBV5-8 to TRBJ2-7, with TRBD2 as a possible D gene (6 bases). The germline V gene encodes CDR1 SGHTS and CDR2 YDEGEE. The CDR3 has 17 amino acids. Trimming removed 3 bases from V and 5 bases from J, with 24 bases in between. The CDR3 reads CASSSAPLARSSDEQYF. The CDR3 nucleotides are TGTGCCAGCAGCTCAGCCCCTCTAGCGCGCTCGTCGGACGAGCAGTACTTC.

This clone was seen just once. The chain couples TRBV7-3 to TRBJ2-3, with 10 bases aligning to TRBD2. Germline CDR1 is SGHTA and CDR2 is FQGTGA. This CDR3 comprises 18 residues. The V segment lost 4 bases and the J segment 4 bases; nucleotides outside the gene matches: 14. CDR3 sequence: CASSSPASGGTVSDTQYF. For the CDR3, the DNA is TGTGCCAGCAGCTCGCCGGCTAGCGGGGGAACCGTGTCAGATACGCAGTATTTT. The whole variable domain, remainder taken from reference TRBV7-3 and TRBJ2-3, is GAGVSQTPSNKVTEKGKYVELRCDPISGHTALYWYRQSLGQGPEFLIYFQGTGAADDSGLPNDRFFAVRPEGSVSTLKIQRTERGDSAVYLCASSSPASGGTVSDTQYFGPGTRLTVL.

This chain uses TRBV5-4 with TRBJ2-3; 10 nucleotides align to TRBD2. V dropped 2 bases and J dropped 3; count of bases not matched to a gene: 12. CDR1 and CDR2 (germline): SGHNT, YYREEE (reference sequence). The CDR3 has 18 residues. The DNA of the CDR3 is TGTGCCAGCAGCTTTTCCAGCGGGGGGGCCCTACGGACAGATACGCAGTATTTT. It translates to CASSFSSGGALRTDTQYF.

This sequence joins TRBV28 and TRBJ1-5, with 7 bases aligning to TRBD1. Germline loops: CDR1 MDHEN, CDR2 SYDVKM. Trimming cost V 6 bases and J 6 bases; bases outside gene matches: 11. This CDR3 spans 15 amino acids. The CDR3 is CASSLSGQISQPQHF. The CDR3 DNA is TGTGCCAGCAGCCTCTCGGGACAGATCAGTCAGCCCCAGCATTTT.

The J gene is TRBJ1-1, the V gene TRBV6-5; 9 bases fit TRBD1. The CDR3 consists of 15 residues. With V trimmed by 8 bases and J by 1 base, 8 bases remained unmatched. Germline lookup yields CDR1 MNHEY and CDR2 SVGAGI. The chain's CDR3 is CASLSGGQGNTEAFF. In DNA, the CDR3 is TGTGCCAGCCTGTCCGGGGGACAGGGGAACACTGAAGCTTTCTTT.

There are a few counts of this clone. The same CDR3 arises from other DNA sequences in this sample as well. The chain is built from TRBV18 and TRBJ1-2, with D possibly being TRBD1 (5 bases). This CDR3 has 14 residues. Germline loops: CDR1 KGHSH, CDR2 LQKENI. V was shortened by 0 bases and J by 4 bases, with 9 bases between the two germline ends. This CDR3 reads CASSPPTESYGYTF. The DNA of the CDR3 is TGTGCCAGCTCACCACCGACAGAAAGCTATGGCTACACCTTC.

J is TRBJ2-5 and V is TRBV30, with 11 bases fitting TRBD2. The ends lost 2 bases at V and 4 bases at J; junction bases unmatched: 3. The germline V gene encodes CDR1 GTSNPN and CDR2 SVGIG (reference sequence). This CDR3 comprises 14 residues. The CDR3 DNA sequence: TGTGCCTGGAGTCCGGGACTAGCGGCAGAGACCCAGTACTTC. Its protein product is CAWSPGLAAETQYF.

This clone was seen just once. The chain has TRBV19 and TRBJ1-5, with 8 bases identical to TRBD1. The CDR3 sequence is 14 residues long. The germline V gene has CDR1 LNHDA and CDR2 SQIVND (reference sequence). Trimming at V came to 6 bases and at J to 7 bases, leaving 8 bases not matched to a gene. The CDR3 protein is CASSHGQGRQPQHF. The DNA of the CDR3 is TGTGCCAGTAGCCACGGACAGGGCAGGCAGCCCCAGCATTTT.

This clone was counted a few times. The V gene is TRBV15, the J gene TRBJ2-1; a possible D gene is TRBD2 (8 bases). The CDR3 consists of 14 residues. The germline gives CDR1 LNHNV, CDR2 YYDKDF (reference sequence). V lost 2 bases and J 9 bases, leaving 14 bases between the germline ends. The CDR3 DNA reads TGTGCCACCAGCAGAACGGGAGGGGACAGTGAGCAGTTCTTC. Encoded protein: CATSRTGGDSEQFF.

This clone was observed a handful of times. The chain carries TRBV2 and TRBJ1-5; TRBD1 might be the D (5 bases). Germline assignment: CDR1 SNHLY and CDR2 FYNNEI. CDR3 length: 16 amino acids. The germline V and J ends were trimmed by 5 bases and 1 base, with 15 bases remaining between them. The CDR3 reads CASSPTGEWSNQPQHF. As DNA, the CDR3 is TGTGCCAGCAGTCCCACGGGGGAGTGGAGCAATCAGCCCCAGCATTTT.

This chain links TRBV4-3 with TRBJ2-2; perhaps TRBD1 as D (6 bases). This CDR3 spans 14 amino acids. Trimming took off 5 bases at V and 4 bases at J, with 11 bases between the two ends. CDR1 is LGHNA, CDR2 YSLEER, per germline. The CDR3 spells CASSSQGTTGELFF. The CDR3 DNA reads as TGCGCCAGCAGCTCCCAGGGGACCACCGGGGAGCTGTTTTTT.

This clone was found a few times. CDR3 bases: TGCGCCAGCAGCCAAGAAAAGGGACTAGCGGGAAGCACAGATACGCAGTATTTT. Translated: CASSQEKGLAGSTDTQYF. This chain joins TRBV4-1 and TRBJ2-3, with 13 nucleotides matching TRBD2. This CDR3 is 18 amino acids long. CDR1 is MGHRA, CDR2 YSYEKL, per germline. The V and J ends lost 0 bases and 0 bases, in that order; junction bases with no gene match: 3.